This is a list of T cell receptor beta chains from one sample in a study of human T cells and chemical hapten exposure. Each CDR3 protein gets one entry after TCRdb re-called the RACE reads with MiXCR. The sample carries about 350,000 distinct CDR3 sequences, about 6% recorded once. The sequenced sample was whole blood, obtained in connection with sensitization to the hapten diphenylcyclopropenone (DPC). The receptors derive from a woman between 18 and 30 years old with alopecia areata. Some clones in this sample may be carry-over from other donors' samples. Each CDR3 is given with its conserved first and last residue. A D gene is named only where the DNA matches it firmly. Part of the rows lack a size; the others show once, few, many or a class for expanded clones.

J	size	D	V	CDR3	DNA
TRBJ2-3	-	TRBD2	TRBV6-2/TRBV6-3	CASSYPPVRAIAGGRDTQYF	TGTGCCAGCAGTTACCCACCGGTGCGGGCTATAGCGGGGGGACGGGATACGCAGTATTTT
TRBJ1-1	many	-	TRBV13	CASSLYMGPPEAFF	TGTGCCAGCAGCTTATACATGGGCCCCCCTGAAGCTTTCTTT
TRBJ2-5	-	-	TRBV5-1	CASSWGTTGVYQETQYF	TGCGCCAGCAGCTGGGGTACGACAGGTGTTTACCAAGAGACCCAGTACTTC
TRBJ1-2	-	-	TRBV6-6	CASSYSNNNYGYTF	TGTGCCAGCAGTTACTCGAACAACAACTATGGCTACACCTTC
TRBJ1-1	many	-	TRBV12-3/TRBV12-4	CASSLSTENTEAFF	TGTGCCAGCAGTTTGAGCACAGAGAACACTGAAGCTTTCTTT
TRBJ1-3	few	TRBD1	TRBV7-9	CASIPQGGAGNTIYF	TGTGCCAGCATCCCACAGGGGGGCGCTGGAAACACCATATATTTT
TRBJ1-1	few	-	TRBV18	CASSPAWGSNTEAFF	TGTGCCAGCTCACCTGCGTGGGGATCGAACACTGAAGCTTTCTTT
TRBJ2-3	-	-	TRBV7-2	CASSGPSDTQYF	TGTGCCAGCAGCGGCCCGTCAGATACGCAGTATTTT
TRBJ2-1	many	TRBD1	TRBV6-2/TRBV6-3	CASSLGTGETNEQFF	TGTGCCAGCAGTTTAGGGACAGGGGAAACCAATGAGCAGTTCTTC
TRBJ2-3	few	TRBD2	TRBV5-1	CAIPLGGADTQYF	TGCGCCATCCCCCTCGGGGGGGCAGATACGCAGTATTTT
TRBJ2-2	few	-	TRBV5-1	CASKEEANTGELFF	TGCGCCAGCAAGGAAGAGGCAAACACCGGGGAGCTGTTTTTT
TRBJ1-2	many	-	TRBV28	CASSLNPFGRVDVDYTF	TGTGCCAGCAGTTTAAACCCATTCGGCAGGGTGGATGTAGACTACACCTTC
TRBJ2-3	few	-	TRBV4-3	CASSQADSVADTQYF	TGCGCCAGCAGCCAAGCGGATAGCGTGGCAGATACGCAGTATTTT
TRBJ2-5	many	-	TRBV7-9	CASSQKQETQYF	TGTGCCAGCAGCCAGAAACAAGAGACCCAGTACTTC
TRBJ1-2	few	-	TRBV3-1	CASSHGWGKDNYGYTF	TGTGCCAGCAGCCATGGATGGGGGAAAGACAACTATGGCTACACCTTC
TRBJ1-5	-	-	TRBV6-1	CASSLDGDQPHHF	TGTGCCAGCAGTTTAGACGGAGATCAGCCCCATCATTTT
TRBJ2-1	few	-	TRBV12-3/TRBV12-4	CASSSPGPSYNEQFF	TGTGCCAGCAGTTCCCCGGGTCCCTCCTACAATGAGCAGTTCTTC
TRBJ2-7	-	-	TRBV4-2	CASSQDRSLGEQYF	TGTGCCAGCAGCCAAGATCGCAGCCTGGGCGAGCAGTACTTC
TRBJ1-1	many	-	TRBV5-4	CASSLYTATEAFF	TGTGCCAGCAGCTTGTACACAGCGACTGAAGCTTTCTTT
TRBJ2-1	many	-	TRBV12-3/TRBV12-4	CASSPGALNEQFF	TGTGCCAGCAGTCCGGGGGCCCTCAATGAGCAGTTCTTC
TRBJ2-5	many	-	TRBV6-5	CASSTKETQYF	TGTGCCAGCAGCACCAAAGAGACCCAGTACTTC
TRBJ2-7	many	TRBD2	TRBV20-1	CSATGTSGSYEQYF	TGCAGTGCTACTGGGACTAGCGGTTCCTACGAGCAGTACTTC
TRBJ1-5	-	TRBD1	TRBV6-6	CASRQGASNQPQHF	TGTGCCAGCAGGCAGGGGGCTAGCAATCAGCCCCAGCATTTT
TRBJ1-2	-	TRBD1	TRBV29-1	CRAGQNYGYTF	TGCAGAGCGGGACAGAACTATGGCTACACCTTC
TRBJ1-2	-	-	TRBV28	CASSAVGAGRFGYTF	TGTGCCAGCAGTGCGGTGGGGGCAGGGAGATTTGGCTACACCTTC
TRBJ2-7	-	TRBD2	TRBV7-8	CASSSGLAGGTEYEQYF	TGTGCCAGCAGCTCCGGGCTAGCGGGGGGTACGGAATACGAGCAGTACTTC
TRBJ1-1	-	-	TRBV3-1	CASSQPPLNTEAFF	TGTGCCAGCAGCCAACCTCCACTGAACACTGAAGCTTTCTTT
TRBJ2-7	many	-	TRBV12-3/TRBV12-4	CASSFLAGPYEQYF	TGTGCCAGCAGTTTTCTGGCAGGGCCCTACGAGCAGTACTTC
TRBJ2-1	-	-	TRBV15	CATRRYNEQFF	TGTGCCACCCGGCGTTACAATGAGCAGTTCTTC
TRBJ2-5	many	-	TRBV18	CASSSRDVQETQYF	TGTGCCAGCTCATCTCGGGACGTACAAGAGACCCAGTACTTC
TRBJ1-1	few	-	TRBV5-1	CASSGSPTPNTEAFF	TGCGCCAGCTCGGGGAGCCCGACGCCGAACACTGAAGCTTTCTTT
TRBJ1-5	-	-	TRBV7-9	CASSSEAQPQHF	TGTGCCAGCAGCTCCGAAGCTCAGCCCCAGCATTTT
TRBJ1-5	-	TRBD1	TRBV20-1	CSAHTGQGINQPQHF	TGCAGTGCTCACACGGGACAGGGGATCAATCAGCCCCAGCATTTT
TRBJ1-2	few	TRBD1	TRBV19	CASSILGGGGYTF	TGTGCCAGTAGTATTTTAGGGGGCGGAGGCTACACCTTC
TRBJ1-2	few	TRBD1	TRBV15	CATSRDDRGRDGYTF	TGTGCCACCAGCAGAGATGACAGGGGGCGGGATGGCTACACCTTC
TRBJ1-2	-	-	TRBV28	CASNLSSLQETSYGYTF	TGTGCCAGCAACCTCTCCTCTCTACAGGAAACAAGCTATGGCTACACCTTC
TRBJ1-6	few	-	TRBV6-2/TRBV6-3	CASNLGHDNSPLHF	TGTGCCAGCAACCTGGGGCATGATAATTCACCCCTCCACTTT
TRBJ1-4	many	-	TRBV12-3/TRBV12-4	CASSRTATNEKLFF	TGTGCCAGCAGTCGGACAGCAACTAATGAAAAACTGTTTTTT
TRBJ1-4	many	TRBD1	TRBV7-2	CASSLGSGGLEKLFF	TGTGCCAGCAGCTTAGGGTCAGGGGGACTCGAAAAACTGTTTTTT
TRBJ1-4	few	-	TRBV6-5	CASSYSRVGWTHEKLFF	TGTGCCAGCAGTTACTCGAGAGTTGGATGGACACATGAAAAACTGTTTTTT
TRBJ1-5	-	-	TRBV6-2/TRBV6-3	CASSPLQDLGGNQPQHF	TGTGCCAGCAGTCCACTACAGGACCTCGGGGGCAATCAGCCCCAGCATTTT
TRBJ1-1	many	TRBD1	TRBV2	CASSETGGLNTEAFF	TGTGCCAGCAGTGAAACAGGGGGCTTGAACACTGAAGCTTTCTTT
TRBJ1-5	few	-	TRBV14	CASSQVECGLRPNDSNQPQHF	TGTGCCAGCAGCCAAGTGGAATGCGGCTTACGGCCCAACGATAGCAATCAGCCCCAGCATTTT
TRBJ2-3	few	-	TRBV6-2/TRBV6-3	CASLNSAGDTQYF	TGTGCCAGCCTTAACTCCGCGGGGGATACGCAGTATTTT
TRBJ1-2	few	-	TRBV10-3	CAITLDPQTNYGYTF	TGTGCCATCACCCTCGACCCTCAGACTAACTATGGCTACACCTTC
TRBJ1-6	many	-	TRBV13	CASSLWVGGKTHNSPLHF	TGTGCCAGCAGCTTATGGGTGGGCGGAAAAACCCATAATTCACCCCTCCACTTT
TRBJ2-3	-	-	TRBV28	CASSSTPASTDTQYF	TGTGCCAGCAGCTCGACACCTGCTAGCACAGATACGCAGTATTTT
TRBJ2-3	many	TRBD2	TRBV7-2	CASSRQTSGGPTDTQYF	TGTGCCAGCAGCCGTCAAACTAGCGGGGGGCCCACAGATACGCAGTATTTT
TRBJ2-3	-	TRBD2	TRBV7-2	CASSWAPSGGASNTQYF	TGTGCCAGCAGCTGGGCCCCTAGCGGGGGGGCGTCAAATACGCAGTATTTT
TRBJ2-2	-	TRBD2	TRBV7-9	CASSPGLAGVQFAGGLFF	TGTGCCAGCAGCCCTGGACTAGCGGGGGTCCAGTTCGCTGGGGGGCTGTTTTTT
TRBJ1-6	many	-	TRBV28	CATVQGREVPLHF	TGTGCCACGGTACAGGGAAGGGAAGTGCCCCTCCACTTT
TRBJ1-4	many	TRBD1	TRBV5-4	CASSSPRQGGKLFF	TGTGCCAGCAGCTCCCCAAGACAGGGGGGAAAACTGTTTTTT
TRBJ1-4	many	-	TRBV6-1	CASSGGATANEKLFF	TGTGCCAGCAGTGGCGGAGCAACGGCTAATGAAAAACTGTTTTTT
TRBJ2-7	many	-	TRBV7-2	CASTYTGVSSYEQYF	TGTGCCAGCACCTACACGGGGGTGAGCTCCTACGAGCAGTACTTC
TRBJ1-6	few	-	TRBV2	CASSRVESSGDLIGSSYNSPLHF	TGTGCCAGCAGTCGGGTCGAATCAAGTGGGGACCTTATAGGGAGCTCCTATAATTCACCCCTCCACTTT
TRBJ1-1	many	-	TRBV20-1	CSANSPEILNTEAFF	TGCAGTGCCAACTCCCCAGAGATCCTAAACACTGAAGCTTTCTTT
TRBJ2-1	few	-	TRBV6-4	CASSVMSGGYNEQFF	TGTGCCAGCAGTGTTATGTCAGGGGGGTACAATGAGCAGTTCTTC
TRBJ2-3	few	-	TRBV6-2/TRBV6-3	CASSDPDTQYF	TGTGCCAGCAGCGACCCGGATACGCAGTATTTT